Sequencing of this TCR beta chain was carried out in a study of vaccination and CD4 T cells after COVID-19. About the study: In culture, cells were exposed to overlapping spike peptides from SARS-CoV-2, HCoV-NL63, HCoV-OC43 and HCoV-229E.

A word on this clonotype: The antigen is unknown.

Study-wide results and limits: Looking at convalescent patients, a median about 89% of reactive clones were present only post-vaccination. Vaccine-specific clones numbering 304 of 307 showed spike mono-reactivity in convalescent patients.

An Oncomine TCR Beta short-read assay was used to sequence the DNA from cultured CD4+ T cells. After culture, CD4+ T cells served as the source for genomic DNA extraction. TCRdb passed the PCR reads through MiXCR, listing each CDR3 protein once. The repertoire holds roughly 14,000 distinct CDR3 sequences, with around 50% as singletons. Treatment: roughly ten-day PBMC culture with coronavirus spike peptide pools or control peptides (ViraFEST assay). CDR3 length: 16 amino acids. V dropped 4 bases and J dropped 8; count of bases not matched to a gene: 5. The germline gives CDR1 LGHNA, CDR2 YNFKEQ. J is TRBJ2-2 and V is TRBV4-2; 15 bases match TRBD2. This specimen was cultured CD4+ T cells from blood, taken after SARS-CoV-2 vaccination. This receptor was taken from a human donor with COVID-19. The CDR3 DNA reads TGTGCCAGCAGCCTCGGGACTAGCGGGGGGATGGGGGAGCTGTTTTTT. Its protein product is CASSLGTSGGMGELFF.